This T cell receptor beta chain is from a study of shared clonotypes between healthy human individuals. Notes on the study in general: Sampling was confined to blood; repertoires within tissues likely differ. Unshared clonotypes carried lower generation probabilities than those common to all four donors.

Comment on this clone: Antigen unknown.

CD4+ cells underwent separation, giving CD45RA+ naive and CD45RA-negative memory subsets. When replicate PCRs were run on sorted subsets, they used around 200 ng DNA, 30,000 to 35,000 T cell genomes. The assay was immunoSEQ multiplex PCR, and TCRdb's table has in-frame clones only and misses some. The table has 2 million to 3 million clones, 80% to 95% seen once; the top ten hold approximately 0.36%. The CDR3 loop spans 16 amino acids. Germline loops: CDR1 KGHSH, CDR2 LQKENI. V lost 4 bases, J lost 7 bases, and 12 bases stayed unmatched. Sequencing was done on a sample of naive CD4+ T cells from PBMCs. Subset described: CD45RA+ positively selected. The rearrangement links TRBV18 to TRBJ1-4, with TRBD1 identical over 7 bases. This receptor was identified in a man between 18 and 35 years old in good health. Some clones in this sample may be carry-over from other donors' samples. CDR3 residues: CASSLQTGSESEKLFF. DNA of the CDR3: TGTGCCAGCTCACTACAGACAGGGTCGGAGAGTGAAAAACTGTTTTTT.